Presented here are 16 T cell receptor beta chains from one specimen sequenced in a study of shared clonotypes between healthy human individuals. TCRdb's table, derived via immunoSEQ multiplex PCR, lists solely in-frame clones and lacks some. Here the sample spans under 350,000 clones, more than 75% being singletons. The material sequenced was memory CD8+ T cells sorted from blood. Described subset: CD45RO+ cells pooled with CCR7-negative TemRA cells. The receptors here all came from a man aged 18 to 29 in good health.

DNA for the CDR3: TGCGCCAGCAGCTTGACTTTGTCCTACGAGCAGTACTTC. Translated: CASSLTLSYEQYF. The genes are TRBV5-1 and TRBJ2-7, with D uncertain. V was clipped by 1 base and J by 1 base, with 6 bases between them. The CDR3 is 13 amino acids. Germline-derived CDR1 and CDR2 are SGHRS and YFSETQ.

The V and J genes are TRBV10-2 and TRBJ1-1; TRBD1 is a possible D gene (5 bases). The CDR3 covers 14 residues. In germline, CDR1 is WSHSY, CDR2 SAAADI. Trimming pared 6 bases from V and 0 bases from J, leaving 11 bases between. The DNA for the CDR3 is TGCGCCAGCAGGCCGGGACCGCTGAACACTGAAGCTTTCTTT. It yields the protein CASRPGPLNTEAFF.

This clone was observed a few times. The CDR3 DNA reads as TGTGCCAGCAGTTCGACCTCGGACTGGACCCCGCAGTTCTTC. Translation gives CASSSTSDWTPQFF. The chain has TRBV6-5 and TRBJ2-1; D perhaps matches TRBD2 (5 bases). Germline CDR1 reads MNHEY; CDR2 reads SVGAGI. Trimming removed 4 bases from V and 12 bases from J, with 19 bases in between. CDR3 size: 14 residues.

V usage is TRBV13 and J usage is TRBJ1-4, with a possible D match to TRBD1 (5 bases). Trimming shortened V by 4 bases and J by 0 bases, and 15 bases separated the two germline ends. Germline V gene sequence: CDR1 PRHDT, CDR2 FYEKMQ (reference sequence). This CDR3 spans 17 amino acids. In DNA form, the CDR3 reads TGTGCCAGCAGCTCAGCGGATGAGGGGACAACTAATGAAAAACTGTTTTTT. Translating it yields CASSSADEGTTNEKLFF.

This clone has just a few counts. CDR3 sequence reads: CASRSAGDYEQYF. For the CDR3, the DNA is TGTGCCAGCAGGTCGGCGGGGGACTACGAGCAGTACTTC. This rearrangement joins TRBV5-4 to TRBJ2-7, with TRBD2 matching over 7 bases. Germline CDR1 SGHNT, CDR2 YYREEE (reference sequence). The CDR3 is made up of 13 amino acids. V was clipped by 5 bases and J by 3 bases; unmatched bases: 5. The variable domain in full, completed from reference TRBV5-4 and TRBJ2-7, reads ETGVTQSPTHLIKTRGQQVTLRCSSQSGHNTVSWYQQALGQGPQFIFQYYREEENGRGNFPPRFSGLQFPNYSSELNVNALELDDSALYLCASRSAGDYEQYFGPGTRLTVT.

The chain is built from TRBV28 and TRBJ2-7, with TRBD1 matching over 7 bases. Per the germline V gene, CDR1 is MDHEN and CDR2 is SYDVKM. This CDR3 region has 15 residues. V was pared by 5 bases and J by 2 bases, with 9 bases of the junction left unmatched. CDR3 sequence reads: CASSPTGTATYEQYF. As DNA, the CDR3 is TGTGCCAGCAGTCCCACCGGGACAGCAACCTACGAGCAGTACTTC.

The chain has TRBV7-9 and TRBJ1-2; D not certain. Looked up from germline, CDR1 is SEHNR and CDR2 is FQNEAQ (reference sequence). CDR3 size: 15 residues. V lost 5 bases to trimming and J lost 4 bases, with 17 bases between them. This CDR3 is CASSLPLVEGYGYTF. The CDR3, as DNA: TGTGCCAGCAGCCTGCCCCTAGTCGAGGGCTATGGCTACACCTTC.

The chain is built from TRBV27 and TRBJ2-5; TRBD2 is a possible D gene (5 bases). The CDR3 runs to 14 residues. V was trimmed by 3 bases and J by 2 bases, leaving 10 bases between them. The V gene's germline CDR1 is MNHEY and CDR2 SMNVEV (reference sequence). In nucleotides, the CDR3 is TGTGCCAGCAGTTTGTTCGGGGAACAAGAGACCCAGTACTTC. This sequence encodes CASSLFGEQETQYF.

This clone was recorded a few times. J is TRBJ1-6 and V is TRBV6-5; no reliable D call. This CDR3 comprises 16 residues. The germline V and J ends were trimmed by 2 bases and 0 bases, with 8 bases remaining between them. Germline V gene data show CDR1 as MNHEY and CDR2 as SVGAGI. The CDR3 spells CASSYTEDSYNSPLHF. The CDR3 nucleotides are TGTGCCAGCAGTTACACCGAAGACTCCTATAATTCACCCCTCCACTTT.

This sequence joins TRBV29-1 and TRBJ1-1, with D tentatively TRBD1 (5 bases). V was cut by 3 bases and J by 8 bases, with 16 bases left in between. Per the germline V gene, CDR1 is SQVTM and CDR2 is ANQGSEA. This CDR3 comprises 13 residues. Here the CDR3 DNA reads TGCAGCGTTGATGGCCCCAGACAGCCGGAAGCTTTCTTT. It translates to CSVDGPRQPEAFF.

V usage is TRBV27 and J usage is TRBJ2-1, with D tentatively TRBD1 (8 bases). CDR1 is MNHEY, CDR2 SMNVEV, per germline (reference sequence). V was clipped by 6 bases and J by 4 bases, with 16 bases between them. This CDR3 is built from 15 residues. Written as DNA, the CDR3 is TGTGCCAGCAGCTACAGGGGGGGAAATTACAATGAGCAGTTCTTC. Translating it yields CASSYRGGNYNEQFF.

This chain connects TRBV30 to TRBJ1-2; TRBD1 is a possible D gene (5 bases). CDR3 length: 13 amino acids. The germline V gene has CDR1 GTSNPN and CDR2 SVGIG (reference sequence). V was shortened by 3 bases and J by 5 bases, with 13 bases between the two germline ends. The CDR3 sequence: CAWSQTGTYGYTF. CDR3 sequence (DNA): TGTGCCTGGAGCCAGACGGGGACGTATGGCTACACCTTC.

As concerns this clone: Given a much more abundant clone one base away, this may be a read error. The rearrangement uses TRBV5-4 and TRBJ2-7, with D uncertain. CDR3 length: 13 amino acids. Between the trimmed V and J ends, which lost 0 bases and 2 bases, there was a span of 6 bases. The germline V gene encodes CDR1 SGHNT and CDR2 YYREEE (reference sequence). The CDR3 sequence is CASSLGGTYEQYF. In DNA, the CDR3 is TGTGCCAGCAGCTTGGGCGGTACCTACGAGCAGTACTTC. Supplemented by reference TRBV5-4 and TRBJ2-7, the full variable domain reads ETGVTQSPTHLIKTRGQQVTLRCSSQSGHNTVSWYQQALGQGPQFIFQYYREEENGRGNFPPRFSGLQFPNYSSELNVNALELDDSALYLCASSLGGTYEQYFGPGTRLTVT.

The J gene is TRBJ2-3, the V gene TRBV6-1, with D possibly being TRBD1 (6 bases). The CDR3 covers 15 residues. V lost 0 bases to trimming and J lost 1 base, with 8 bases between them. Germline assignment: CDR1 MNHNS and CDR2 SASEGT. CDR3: CASSEAYRGTDTQYF. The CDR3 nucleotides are TGTGCCAGCAGTGAAGCGTACAGGGGCACAGATACGCAGTATTTT.

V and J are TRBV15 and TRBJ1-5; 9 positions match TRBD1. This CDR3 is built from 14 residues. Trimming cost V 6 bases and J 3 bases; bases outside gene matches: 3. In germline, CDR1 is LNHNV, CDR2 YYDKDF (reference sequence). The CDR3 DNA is TGTGCCACCAGTAGGACAGGGGCCAATCAGCCCCAGCATTTT. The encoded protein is CATSRTGANQPQHF.

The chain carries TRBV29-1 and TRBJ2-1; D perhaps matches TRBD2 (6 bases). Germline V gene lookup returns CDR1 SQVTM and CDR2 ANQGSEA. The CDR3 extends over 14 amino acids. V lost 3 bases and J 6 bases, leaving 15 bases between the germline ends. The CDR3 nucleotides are TGCAGCGTTGAGGCCCGGGACTCGATCAATGAGCAGTTCTTC. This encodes CSVEARDSINEQFF.